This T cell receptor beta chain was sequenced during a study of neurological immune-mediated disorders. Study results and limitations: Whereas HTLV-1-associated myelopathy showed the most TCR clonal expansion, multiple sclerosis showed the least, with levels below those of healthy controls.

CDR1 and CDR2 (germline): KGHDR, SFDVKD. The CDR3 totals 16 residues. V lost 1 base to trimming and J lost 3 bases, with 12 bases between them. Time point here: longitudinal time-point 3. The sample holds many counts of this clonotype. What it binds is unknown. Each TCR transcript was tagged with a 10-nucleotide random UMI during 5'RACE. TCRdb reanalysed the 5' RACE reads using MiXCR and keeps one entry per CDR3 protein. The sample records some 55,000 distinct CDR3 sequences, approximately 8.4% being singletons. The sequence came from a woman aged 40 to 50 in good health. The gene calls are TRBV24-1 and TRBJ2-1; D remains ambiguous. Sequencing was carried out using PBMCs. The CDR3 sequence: CATSDLGPPRYNEQFF. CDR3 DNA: TGTGCCACCAGTGATTTAGGACCCCCGCGCTACAATGAGCAGTTCTTC.